Following are 18 T cell receptor beta chains from one sample sequenced in a study of control samples from healthy donors and cancer patients. This table comes from immunoSEQ multiplex PCR, and its TCRdb copy is limited to in-frame clones, with some not included. Of more than 85,000 clones in the sample, approximately 90% were seen once. The sequenced sample was blood. Receptor source: a woman between 50 and 59 years old in good health.

The chain couples TRBV9 to TRBJ1-3; no firm D call. The CDR3 totals 15 residues. Germline values: CDR1 SGDLS, CDR2 YYNGEE. V gave up 0 bases and J gave up 0 bases, with 7 bases separating them. The CDR3: CASSVGDTSGNTIYF. CDR3 coding DNA: TGTGCCAGCAGCGTAGGAGACACCTCTGGAAACACCATATATTTT.

This rearrangement joins TRBV7-2 to TRBJ2-7; TRBD1 aligns across 9 bases. Germline assignment: CDR1 SGHTA and CDR2 FQGNSA. Trimming at V came to 5 bases and at J to 3 bases, leaving 11 bases not matched to a gene. The CDR3 is 16 amino acids. Written as DNA, the CDR3 is TGTGCCAGCAGCAGCCGCTCGGGACAGGGCTTCTACGAGCAGTACTTC. Amino acid sequence: CASSSRSGQGFYEQYF.

The chain combines TRBV6-5 with TRBJ2-3; D gene unclear. CDR1 is MNHEY, CDR2 SVGAGI, per germline. V dropped 2 bases and J dropped 4 bases, with 10 bases sitting between them. The CDR3 runs to 14 residues. DNA for the CDR3: TGTGCCAGCAGTTACGAGGCTAATCCAGATACGCAGTATTTT. Its protein product is CASSYEANPDTQYF.

The CDR3 protein is CASTRGAQGNEQFF. Written as DNA, the CDR3 is TGTGCCAGCACTAGGGGGGCCCAAGGCAATGAGCAGTTCTTC. This sequence joins TRBV6-5 and TRBJ2-1; D could derive from TRBD1 or TRBD2 (6 bases each). The CDR3 has 14 residues. V was shortened by 7 bases and J by 6 bases, with 16 bases between the two germline ends. Germline values: CDR1 MNHEY, CDR2 SVGAGI.

The chain couples TRBV7-2 to TRBJ2-2, with D possibly matching TRBD2 (7 bases). Looked up from germline, CDR1 is SGHTA and CDR2 is FQGNSA. The CDR3 extends over 15 amino acids. The germline V and J ends were trimmed by 4 bases and 3 bases, with 12 bases remaining between them. The CDR3, as DNA: TGTGCCAGCAGCTCTAGGGGGAGGGACACCGGGGAGCTGTTTTTT. Its protein product is CASSSRGRDTGELFF.

The chain recombines TRBV30 with TRBJ1-6; a weak D match, TRBD1 (6 bases). Per the germline V gene, CDR1 is GTSNPN and CDR2 is SVGIG (reference sequence). V was clipped by 0 bases and J by 2 bases, with 20 bases between them. CDR3 length equals 19 residues. CDR3 loop: CAWSVNRDIGRAYNSPLHF. DNA of the CDR3: TGTGCCTGGAGTGTAAATCGGGACATAGGGAGGGCCTATAATTCACCCCTCCACTTT.

This clone was counted once. The CDR3 region is CASSVGPGRSYEQYF. In nucleotides, the CDR3 is TGTGCCAGCAGCGTGGGCCCAGGGAGATCCTACGAGCAGTACTTC. The V gene is TRBV9, the J gene TRBJ2-7; possibly TRBD1 or TRBD2 for D (5 bases each). Germline loops: CDR1 SGDLS, CDR2 YYNGEE. The CDR3 loop spans 15 amino acids. Trimming left V 2 bases short and J 1 base short, with 13 bases between.

CDR3 sequence (DNA): TGTGCCAGCAGGCGGACAGGGGGCGCCCGGACTGAAGCTTTCTTT. Translating it yields CASRRTGGARTEAFF. The V and J genes are TRBV27 and TRBJ1-1, with 11 bases lining up with TRBD1. Germline V lookup: CDR1 MNHEY, CDR2 SMNVEV (reference sequence). With 6 bases clipped from V and 5 bases from J, the junction kept 8 bases outside the gene matches. The CDR3 runs 15 residues.

The rearrangement links TRBV6-5 to TRBJ1-5; D possibly corresponds to TRBD1 (5 bases). Germline loops: CDR1 MNHEY, CDR2 SVGAGI. The CDR3 spans 13 residues. The V end was cut by 7 bases, the J end by 5 bases, with 12 bases between. The CDR3 is CASILSGYQPQHF. For the CDR3, the DNA is TGTGCCAGCATTCTATCAGGGTATCAGCCCCAGCATTTT.

This clone was seen repeatedly, ten times or more. The V call is TRBV5-1, the J call TRBJ2-1; D gene unclear. This CDR3 is built from 14 residues. V was pared by 5 bases and J by 2 bases, with 11 bases between. The germline gives CDR1 SGHRS, CDR2 YFSETQ. CDR3 DNA: TGCGCCAGCAGAGAGAACCTAGCCTACAATGAGCAGTTCTTC. Translation gives CASRENLAYNEQFF.

This chain joins TRBV28 and TRBJ2-4; maybe TRBD1 (6 bases). This CDR3 has 13 amino acids. V lost 5 bases, J lost 2 bases, and 7 bases lay in between. Germline loops: CDR1 MDHEN, CDR2 SYDVKM. This CDR3 is CASSQGTKNIQYF. CDR3 bases: TGTGCCAGCAGTCAGGGGACCAAAAACATTCAGTACTTC. Complete variable domain (other parts from reference TRBV28 and TRBJ2-4): DVKVTQSSRYLVKRTGEKVFLECVQDMDHENMFWYRQDPGLGLRLIYFSYDVKMKEKGDIPEGYSVSREKKERFSLILESASTNQTSMYLCASSQGTKNIQYFGAGTRLSVL.

The count of this clone is one. This chain joins TRBV3-1 (or the pseudogene TRBV3-2) and TRBJ1-1; D remains ambiguous. This CDR3 comprises 15 residues. Germline values: CDR1 LGHDT, CDR2 YNNKEL (reference sequence). V shed 1 base and J shed 1 base, with 10 bases lying between them. The CDR3 nucleotides are TGTGCCAGCAGCCAAGTTCTACTAGGGAACACTGAAGCTTTCTTT. Its protein product is CASSQVLLGNTEAFF.

The V call is TRBV15, the J call TRBJ2-1, with 12 bases that match TRBD2. The CDR3 has 16 residues. CDR1 and CDR2 from the germline V gene are LNHNV and YYDKDF (reference sequence). J was trimmed by 8 bases and V by 3 bases; bases with no gene match: 8. As DNA, the CDR3 is TGTGCCACCAGCAGTCATACTAGCGGGGGGAAATATGAGCAGTTCTTC. It codes for CATSSHTSGGKYEQFF.

The chain combines TRBV7-3 with TRBJ2-3; 7 nucleotides match TRBD2. This CDR3 spans 15 amino acids. The germline V gene has CDR1 SGHTA and CDR2 FQGTGA. J lost 1 base, V lost 4 bases, and 5 bases had no gene match. The DNA for the CDR3 is TGTGCCAGCAGCTCCGTTGGGGGGGGCACAGATACGCAGTATTTT. This translates into CASSSVGGGTDTQYF.

V is TRBV18 and J is TRBJ2-1, with 8 bases lining up with TRBD2. The CDR3 is 20 amino acids. Trimming took 3 bases from V and 12 from J; bases not matched to a gene: 28. CDR1 and CDR2 (germline): KGHSH, LQKENI. The CDR3 is CASSPPGTTNLRTSLYGQFF. As DNA, the CDR3 is TGTGCCAGCTCACCGCCGGGGACAACCAACTTACGGACTAGCCTGTACGGGCAGTTCTTC.

The rearrangement joins TRBV12-3 or TRBV12-4 to TRBJ1-2; D is unclear. CDR3 length equals 13 residues. V lost 6 bases to trimming and J lost 7 bases, with 15 bases between them. The CDR3: CASRRGFSRGYTF. DNA for the CDR3: TGTGCCAGCAGAAGAGGGTTTTCTCGTGGCTACACCTTC.

The V call is TRBV2, the J call TRBJ1-1, with 9 bases fitting TRBD1. With V trimmed by 5 bases and J by 1 base, 8 bases remained unmatched. This CDR3 is 16 amino acids long. The V gene's germline CDR1 is SNHLY and CDR2 FYNNEI. The CDR3 DNA sequence: TGTGCCAGCAGTCTAACGGGGACAGGGAGGAACACTGAAGCTTTCTTT. Amino acids: CASSLTGTGRNTEAFF.

The rearrangement uses TRBV11-2 and TRBJ2-6, with TRBD2 matching over 8 bases. The V gene's germline CDR1 is SGHAT and CDR2 FQNNGV. The CDR3 contains 14 residues. The CDR3 region is CSAGELSGANVLTF. CDR3 in DNA: TGTTCAGCGGGAGAGCTGTCTGGGGCCAACGTCCTGACTTTC.